The entry that follows covers one TCR beta chain sequence. The antigen it recognizes is unknown. No much larger clone exists at a distance of one base, and base qualities are not known. A single peripheral blood draw of approximately 110 mL on average was collected from each donor into heparinised tubes. A BD FACSAria II and a panel including CD45RO, CCR7, CD25, CD127, CD95 and CD27 were used to sort naive, central memory, regulatory and stem cell-like memory CD4+ T cells. A purity above 98% was achieved for all sorted populations. PBMCs were separated immediately by Lymphoprep density gradient centrifugation and were stained directly, without being cultured. Samples were stained and sorted in pairs, with one healthy donor and one patient per experiment, so that batch effects were minimized. The entire isolated RNA was reverse transcribed using the High Capacity cDNA Reverse Transcription Kit, and thus expressed TCRB transcripts were sequenced. Deep immunoSEQ sequencing was applied to naive, central memory and regulatory T cell samples, giving an average of roughly 3.3 million total reads per sample. Sorted cells were lysed in RLT buffer, and RNA was extracted using DNase-treated RNeasy Micro or Mini kits according to cell number. To prevent cross-contamination, every cell subset was processed on its own, while patient and healthy donor samples were processed together. The immunoSEQ multiplex PCR was used to amplify TCRB sequences from cDNA, yielding 87-bp fragments that span the CDR3 region. The amplicons were sequenced using the Illumina HiSeq platform. In the original analysis: Synthetic template baselines were used to correct PCR bias computationally, reads within Hamming distance 2 were collapsed together, and singletons that could not be merged were discarded. Reads were aligned to IMGT to assign V, D and J genes, CDR3 length, and insertions or deletions at six rearrangement sites. Clonotype counts were normalized to sorted cell number within each subset before computing true diversity and Gini coefficients with the tcR R package. The overlap coefficient, calculated on TCRB nucleotide sequences, was used to quantify repertoire sharing. As a proxy for the pre-selection repertoire, out-of-frame TCRB sequences from naive cells were analyzed. This immuneACCESS table, as held by TCRdb, lists in-frame sequences with V and J called but not all clones. Of the missing ones, under half trace to an unresolved V gene in checked studies; the others have no known cause. That table furnishes V, J and clone size, whereas the DNA furnished D and trimming. The sample table contains hundreds of thousands of clones; only one count was recorded for around 68% of them. About 0.05% of the sample is held by the ten biggest clonotypes.

The CDR3, cysteine through phenylalanine, is 16 amino acids long. The sequence is cut down to CDR3 DNA, 48 bases in frame from base 1. CDR1 is given as SGHRS and CDR2 as YFSETQ, both from the germline V gene. Relative to germline, V is missing 3 bases and J is missing 1 base, with 7 bases of the junction outside any gene match. The data were taken from a study of beta chain features in type 1 diabetes (dated by TCRdb to 2017 to 2018). Study-wide context: Mean age, gender distribution, total cell number and subset yield were not different between patients and healthy donors. In the study, recently diagnosed type 1 diabetes patients and matched healthy donors were compared on the TCRB repertoires of their sorted circulating CD4+ T cell subsets. A total of 100 million to 110 million sorted cells were examined across all samples, and a strong correlation was observed between cell number per subset and RNA yield. Whereas all 28 donors provided naive and central memory subsets, regulatory and stem cell-like memory subsets were isolated from just 8 patients and roughly 8 healthy donors. Here is what the overall study found, with its caveats: Patients with type 1 diabetes made fewer insertions and deleted more nucleotides at VDJ recombination sites, implying thymic rearrangement abnormalities. Naive, central memory and regulatory TCRB repertoires appeared to be more alike among patients than among healthy donors. Type 1 diabetes patients showed a moderate but significant shortening of TCRB CDR3 length in all four CD4+ subsets. Shorter templates might have been favored by PCR, but patient and control samples were amplified and corrected together, so both groups would have been affected equally by any skew. Only small numbers of individuals were included in the HLA sub-analyses, which left unresolved whether HLA type had any influence on TCRB rearrangement. Because cDNA was sequenced instead of genomic DNA, highly expressing activated cells could be over-represented, though the groups showed no difference in activation or CD3 levels.

This chain joins TRBV5-1 to TRBJ1-1; the junction holds 9 bases that match TRBD1. This sequence was found in a man younger than 45 in good health. Sequencing was performed on naive CD4+ T cells from blood. Reading the label with the study, this specimen's cell subset or site is: true naive CD4+ T cells. The encoded CDR3 is CASSSQGAGRNTEAFF. The nucleotide sequence reads TGCGCCAGCAGCTCACAGGGGGCGGGAAGGAACACTGAAGCTTTCTTT.